This TCR beta chain was recovered during a study of T cell changes during pregnancy in multiple sclerosis. V shed 6 bases and J 7 bases; nucleotides not matched to a gene: 6. There are 13 residues in the CDR3. Per germline, CDR1 SNHLY and CDR2 FYNNEI. Profiling relied on immunoSEQ multiplex PCR, and the TCRdb table lists in-frame clones only, not all of them. In the table there are about 40,000 clones, approximately 92% of which are singletons. The rearrangement joins TRBV2 to TRBJ1-2; TRBD1 matches at 9 bases. The TCR was taken from a female donor with multiple sclerosis, enrolled in a pregnancy study. The specimen was CD4+ T cells from peripheral blood mononuclear cells, collected in the third trimester of pregnancy. CDR3 sequence: CASSDGTGIGYTF. As DNA, the CDR3 is TGTGCCAGCAGCGATGGGACAGGGATTGGCTACACCTTC.